The 24 T cell receptor beta chains below all came from one sample that was sequenced in a study of control samples from healthy donors and cancer patients. Assay used: immunoSEQ multiplex PCR; TCRdb lists only in-frame clones, some missing. The sample lists some 150,000 clones; around 95% were seen once. Sequenced input: blood. All receptors come from a man aged 40-49 years in good health.

The rearrangement uses TRBV5-1 and TRBJ2-1; 8 bases match TRBD1. The CDR3 runs 13 residues. CDR1 is SGHRS, CDR2 YFSETQ, per germline. The ends lost 4 bases at V and 11 bases at J; junction bases unmatched: 8. DNA for the CDR3: TGCGCCAGCAGCGCGGGACAGGCAATTCAGCAGTTCTTC. Translating gives CASSAGQAIQQFF.

V is TRBV9 and J is TRBJ1-1, with D maybe TRBD1 (6 bases). The germline V gene has CDR1 SGDLS and CDR2 YYNGEE. Trimming removed 3 bases at V and 6 bases at J, with 12 bases between. The CDR3 consists of 13 residues. The CDR3 is CASSDQGKAEAFF. CDR3 nucleotides: TGTGCCAGCAGCGATCAGGGGAAGGCTGAAGCTTTCTTT.

The chain links TRBV13 to TRBJ1-6; 7 nucleotides agree with TRBD1. CDR1 PRHDT and CDR2 FYEKMQ come from the germline V gene (reference sequence). The CDR3 runs to 15 residues. Trimming removed 0 bases from V and 5 bases from J; junction bases left unmatched: 1. The CDR3 DNA sequence: TGTGCCAGCAGCTTAGGTGGGACAGATAATTCACCCCTCCACTTT. Protein sequence: CASSLGGTDNSPLHF.

Only one count was recorded for this clone. The chain carries TRBV14 and TRBJ2-7; D uncertain. The germline V gene encodes CDR1 SGHDN and CDR2 FVKESK. CDR3 length: 17 amino acids. Trimming shortened V by 0 bases and J by 1 base, and 16 bases separated the two germline ends. The CDR3 nucleotides are TGTGCCAGCAGCCAAGATCATTCAGTGCCAACTTCCTACGAGCAGTACTTC. Encoded protein: CASSQDHSVPTSYEQYF. The variable domain in full, with the rest retrieved from reference TRBV14 and TRBJ2-7, is EAGVTQFPSHSVIEKGQTVTLRCDPISGHDNLYWYRRVMGKEIKFLLHFVKESKQDESGMPNNRFLAERTGGTYSTLKVQPAELEDSGVYFCASSQDHSVPTSYEQYFGPGTRLTVT.

The rearrangement uses TRBV4-1 and TRBJ1-2; no clear D. The CDR3 covers 15 residues. Trimming stripped 0 bases from V and 0 bases from J, with 8 bases between. The germline V gene encodes CDR1 MGHRA and CDR2 YSYEKL. Here the CDR3 DNA reads TGCGCCAGCAGCCAAGATCGGGAAGCTAACTATGGCTACACCTTC. The encoded protein is CASSQDREANYGYTF.

This clone was counted once. The gene calls are TRBV18 and TRBJ2-3; 9 bases are a match to TRBD1. The germline V gene encodes CDR1 KGHSH and CDR2 LQKENI. V shed 5 bases, J shed 4 bases, and the junction held 4 bases outside the gene matches. The CDR3 is 14 residues long. The CDR3 nucleotides read TGTGCCAGCTCAAGGGACAGGGACGCAGATACGCAGTATTTT. Translating gives CASSRDRDADTQYF.

The chain combines TRBV19 with TRBJ1-3; D is unclear. The CDR3 sequence is 14 residues long. Germline loops: CDR1 LNHDA, CDR2 SQIVND (reference sequence). Trimming cost V 6 bases and J 2 bases, with 11 bases left between them. The CDR3 nucleotides are TGTGCCAGTAGATCGGGGATGGCTGGAAACACCATATATTTT. Translation gives CASRSGMAGNTIYF.

V usage is TRBV9 and J usage is TRBJ2-2; no clear D gene. V dropped 0 bases and J dropped 3 bases, with 9 bases sitting between them. From germline, CDR1 is SGDLS and CDR2 YYNGEE. This CDR3 has 15 residues. The CDR3 DNA sequence: TGTGCCAGCAGCGTAGGAATGACATACACCGGGGAGCTGTTTTTT. This codes for CASSVGMTYTGELFF.

The chain couples TRBV10-1 to TRBJ1-1; the match to TRBD1 covers 12 bases. The junction had 4 bases not matched to a gene; V was cut back by 3 bases and J by 5 bases. CDR3 length: 15 amino acids. Germline lookup yields CDR1 WNHNN and CDR2 SYGVQD (reference sequence). The CDR3 DNA reads as TGCGCCAGCAGTGACGGGACAGGGGGCAGGACTGAAGCTTTCTTT. This codes for CASSDGTGGRTEAFF.

The chain has TRBV13 and TRBJ1-4; the D is unclear. Germline lookup yields CDR1 PRHDT and CDR2 FYEKMQ (reference sequence). This CDR3 comprises 14 residues. The V end lost 0 bases, the J end lost 10 bases, and 12 bases lay between the germline ends. The CDR3 spells CASSLGHPPRKLFF. The CDR3 nucleotides are TGTGCCAGCAGCTTAGGGCATCCCCCTCGAAAACTGTTTTTT.

The rearrangement uses TRBV28 and TRBJ1-1, with D hard to call. V was cut by 2 bases and J by 1 base, with 2 bases left in between. The CDR3 extends over 12 amino acids. Germline CDR1 is MDHEN and CDR2 is SYDVKM. As DNA, the CDR3 is TGTGCCAGCAGTTTAGGGAACACTGAAGCTTTCTTT. Residues: CASSLGNTEAFF.

The chain is built from TRBV11-2 and TRBJ2-5; D perhaps matches TRBD2 (7 bases). Germline V gene lookup returns CDR1 SGHAT and CDR2 FQNNGV. V was pared by 1 base and J by 2 bases, with 17 bases between. The CDR3 runs 17 residues. CDR3 sequence: CASSLVPGGGLQETQYF. Written as DNA, the CDR3 is TGTGCCAGCAGCTTAGTCCCCGGCGGGGGCCTACAAGAGACCCAGTACTTC.

The rearrangement links TRBV5-1 to TRBJ2-3; 9 positions agree with TRBD2. This CDR3 comprises 14 residues. Per the germline V gene, CDR1 is SGHRS and CDR2 is YFSETQ. The junction had 3 bases not matched to a gene; V was cut back by 6 bases and J by 1 base. CDR3: CASTSGVGTDTQYF. CDR3 sequence (DNA): TGCGCCAGCACTAGCGGGGTTGGCACAGATACGCAGTATTTT.

This clone is a singleton in its sample. The chain uses TRBV19 and TRBJ1-2, with D uncertain. The germline V and J ends were trimmed by 8 bases and 5 bases, with 12 bases remaining between them. The CDR3 extends over 12 amino acids. Germline CDR1 LNHDA, CDR2 SQIVND (reference sequence). This CDR3 is CASGSSRYGYTF. CDR3 DNA: TGTGCCAGTGGCTCGTCGAGGTATGGCTACACCTTC.

This sequence joins TRBV4-3 and TRBJ1-2, with 7 bases fitting TRBD1. The CDR3 runs to 16 residues. V dropped 4 bases and J dropped 1; count of bases not matched to a gene: 9. The germline CDR1 and CDR2 sequences are LGHNA and YSLEER. The CDR3 loop reads CASSRAAQGVNYGYTF. In DNA form, the CDR3 reads TGCGCCAGCAGCCGAGCCGCCCAGGGGGTTAACTATGGCTACACCTTC.

This chain connects TRBV6-6 to TRBJ2-1; possibly TRBD1 for D (6 bases). V was trimmed by 5 bases and J by 3 bases, leaving 14 bases between them. The germline V gene encodes CDR1 MNHNY and CDR2 SVGAGI (reference sequence). This CDR3 contains 15 residues. The CDR3 nucleotides are TGTGCCAGCAGTCCGGAGGTAGGGGGCTACAATGAGCAGTTCTTC. This gives the protein CASSPEVGGYNEQFF.

The chain combines TRBV6-2 or TRBV6-3 with TRBJ2-6, with no clear D. The CDR3 sequence is 16 residues long. Germline V gene sequence: CDR1 MNHEY, CDR2 SVGEGT. V dropped 6 bases and J dropped 0 bases, with 12 bases sitting between them. The CDR3 protein is CASSNERPSGANVLTF. In DNA form, the CDR3 reads TGTGCCAGCAGCAACGAACGGCCCTCTGGGGCCAACGTCCTGACTTTC.

CDR3 nucleotide sequence: TGTGCCAGCAGCCGGACTCCTTCCAATAATTCACCCCTCCACTTT. This sequence encodes CASSRTPSNNSPLHF. V gene TRBV7-8 combines with J gene TRBJ1-6; no firm D call. Germline V CDR1 and CDR2: SGHVS, FQNEAQ. The CDR3 runs 15 residues. V lost 5 bases to trimming and J lost 5 bases, with 13 bases between them. Using reference TRBV7-8 and TRBJ1-6 for the parts outside the CDR3, the full variable domain is GAGVSQSPRYKVAKRGQDVALRCDPISGHVSLFWYQQALGQGPEFLTYFQNEAQLDKSGLPSDRFFAERPEGSVSTLKIQRTQQEDSAVYLCASSRTPSNNSPLHFGNGTRLTVT.

This sequence joins TRBV6-2 or TRBV6-3 and TRBJ2-7; maybe TRBD2 (6 bases). The CDR3 runs 15 residues. Germline-derived CDR1 and CDR2 are MNHEY and SVGEGT. Deletions cut 5 bases from V and 5 bases from J, with 19 bases between. The CDR3 DNA sequence: TGTGCCAGCAGTCTGGAGGGGACGGGGTTCAACGAGCAGTACTTC. It specifies CASSLEGTGFNEQYF.

J is TRBJ2-2 and V is TRBV11-2; D gene ambiguous. This CDR3 has 18 amino acids. Per germline, CDR1 SGHAT and CDR2 FQNNGV. Trimming shortened V by 2 bases and J by 5 bases, and 21 bases separated the two germline ends. CDR3 coding DNA: TGTGCCAGCAGCTTACAATCGTATAGGCCTTCAAAAACCGGGGAGCTGTTTTTT. It encodes CASSLQSYRPSKTGELFF.

The chain employs TRBV6-2 or TRBV6-3 and TRBJ2-7, with D tentatively TRBD2 (6 bases). The V end lost 4 bases, the J end lost 6 bases, and 16 bases lay between the germline ends. This CDR3 is 14 amino acids long. Germline V CDR1 and CDR2: MNHEY, SVGEGT. This CDR3 is CASSWTGTVSEQYF. CDR3 DNA: TGTGCCAGCAGTTGGACTGGGACTGTCAGCGAGCAGTACTTC.

This rearrangement joins TRBV28 to TRBJ1-4; D remains ambiguous. CDR1 is MDHEN, CDR2 SYDVKM, per germline. V was cut by 4 bases and J by 12 bases, with 12 bases left in between. CDR3 length: 12 residues. For the CDR3, the DNA is TGTGCCAGCAGTTCCCGTCCGGAGGAACTGTTTTTT. This codes for CASSSRPEELFF.

This chain links TRBV5-4 with TRBJ1-2; D is undetermined. Germline lookup yields CDR1 SGHNT and CDR2 YYREEE (reference sequence). Trimming left V 2 bases short and J 2 bases short, with 13 bases between. CDR3 length: 15 residues. CDR3 sequence: CASSFDGGLNYGYTF. For the CDR3, the DNA is TGTGCCAGCAGCTTTGACGGAGGCCTAAACTATGGCTACACCTTC. Full variable domain (remainder filled in from reference TRBV5-4 and TRBJ1-2): ETGVTQSPTHLIKTRGQQVTLRCSSQSGHNTVSWYQQALGQGPQFIFQYYREEENGRGNFPPRFSGLQFPNYSSELNVNALELDDSALYLCASSFDGGLNYGYTFGSGTRLTVV.

The rearrangement links TRBV5-1 to TRBJ1-4, with D possibly TRBD1 on 5 matching bases. The CDR3 has 15 amino acids. Per germline, CDR1 SGHRS and CDR2 YFSETQ. The V end was cut by 3 bases, the J end by 3 bases, with 12 bases between. The CDR3 sequence: CASSSGRGPNEKLFF. The CDR3 region has the DNA TGCGCCAGCAGCTCCGGACGGGGACCTAATGAAAAACTGTTTTTT.